These 3 T cell receptor beta chains originate from one sample sequenced in a study of a mutant IDH1 vaccine in newly diagnosed glioma. TCRdb's copy holds only in-frame clones and misses some; the assay was immunoSEQ multiplex PCR. This table holds tens of thousands of clones, about three quarters found once. Their target antigens are unknown. Sample time point: week 47, end of study. Topical imiquimod accompanied each vaccine dose, which consisted of 300 ug of mutant IDH1 20-mer peptide. The sample here was PBMCs, taken from a glioma patient whose treatment included an IDH1 peptide vaccine. All receptors derive from a middle-aged woman with glioma. Some clones in this sample may be carry-over from other donors' samples.

This clone was picked up one time. CDR3 region: CASKHRGMGGYTF. The CDR3 nucleotides are TGTGCCAGCAAACACCGGGGCATGGGAGGCTACACCTTC. This chain links TRBV25-1 with TRBJ1-2, with D maybe TRBD1 (5 bases). Trimming removed 7 bases from V and 8 bases from J, with 17 bases in between. CDR3 length: 13 amino acids. Germline assignment: CDR1 MGHDK and CDR2 SYGVNS.

The chain is built from TRBV10-3 and TRBJ1-2, with D possibly matching TRBD1 (6 bases). V lost 0 bases, J lost 2 bases, and 10 bases lay in between. In germline, CDR1 is ENHRY, CDR2 SYGVKD. This CDR3 has 15 residues. The CDR3 here is CAISESTTGNYGYTF. The DNA of the CDR3 is TGTGCCATCAGTGAGTCAACAACAGGGAACTATGGCTACACCTTC.

This sequence joins TRBV7-9 and TRBJ1-1; D gene uncertain. This CDR3 comprises 14 residues. Germline V gives CDR1 SEHNR, CDR2 FQNEAQ (reference sequence). V gave up 1 base and J gave up 4 bases, with 10 bases separating them. The CDR3 nucleotides read TGTGCCAGCAGCTTAGTGATGGAGGGCACTGAAGCTTTCTTT. Translation gives CASSLVMEGTEAFF.